One and the same sample provided the 9 T cell receptor beta chains below, sequenced in a study of glioma-infiltrating T cells after dendritic cell vaccination. Sequencing was performed with immunoSEQ multiplex PCR; in TCRdb, only in-frame clones are kept and a portion is missing. The table includes tens of thousands of clones, less than 90% detected once. The time point: after dendritic cell vaccination, including at tumor progression/relapse. This specimen was blood, taken after dendritic cell vaccination. The receptors here all came from a human donor with glioblastoma.

This clone was counted between two and nine times. V and J are TRBV6-5 and TRBJ1-2; 11 bases fit TRBD1. Trimming cost V 4 bases and J 7 bases; bases outside gene matches: 11. The CDR3 covers 16 residues. CDR1 is MNHEY and CDR2 is SVGAGI in the germline V gene. Here the CDR3 reads CASSSSRTGGLSGYTF. CDR3 nucleotide sequence: TGTGCCAGCAGTTCCTCGAGGACAGGGGGCCTCTCTGGCTACACCTTC.

The rearrangement links TRBV5-6 to TRBJ1-1, with D possibly being TRBD1 (5 bases). Trimming took off 5 bases at V and 4 bases at J, with 12 bases between the two ends. Per the germline V gene, CDR1 is SGHDT and CDR2 is YYEEEE. This CDR3 spans 13 amino acids. The CDR3 loop reads CASRTHGGTEAFF. The CDR3 bases are TGTGCCAGCAGAACTCACGGGGGCACTGAAGCTTTCTTT. The variable domain in full, completed from reference TRBV5-6 and TRBJ1-1, reads DAGVTQSPTHLIKTRGQQVTLRCSPKSGHDTVSWYQQALGQGPQFIFQYYEEEERQRGNFPDRFSGHQFPNYSSELNVNALLLGDSALYLCASRTHGGTEAFFGQGTRLTVV.

J is TRBJ1-1 and V is TRBV14; a weak D match, TRBD1 (6 bases). The CDR3 has 15 amino acids. V shed 4 bases and J shed 2 bases, with 14 bases lying between them. Germline lookup yields CDR1 SGHDN and CDR2 FVKESK. The CDR3 is CASSLLGALNTEAFF. CDR3 bases: TGTGCCAGCAGCCTCCTGGGGGCTCTAAACACTGAAGCTTTCTTT.

The chain recombines TRBV5-4 with TRBJ2-5; D is possibly TRBD2 (6 bases). Germline V gene lookup returns CDR1 SGHNT and CDR2 YYREEE (reference sequence). The CDR3 totals 17 residues. V dropped 3 bases and J dropped 5 bases, with 23 bases sitting between them. CDR3 sequence: CASSSAGAGMGEETQYF. The DNA for the CDR3 is TGTGCCAGCAGCTCCGCCGGTGCGGGGATGGGAGAGGAGACCCAGTACTTC. Looking up the rest from reference TRBV5-4 and TRBJ2-5 gives the full variable domain: ETGVTQSPTHLIKTRGQQVTLRCSSQSGHNTVSWYQQALGQGPQFIFQYYREEENGRGNFPPRFSGLQFPNYSSELNVNALELDDSALYLCASSSAGAGMGEETQYFGPGTRLLVL.

V and J are TRBV5-6 and TRBJ1-4; 8 bases fit TRBD1. This CDR3 has 14 residues. Losses at the gene ends were 3 bases for V and 6 bases for J; bases not matched to a gene: 4. Germline V lookup: CDR1 SGHDT, CDR2 YYEEEE. The CDR3 nucleotides are TGTGCCAGCAGCTACGGGACAGGCCATGAAAAACTGTTTTTT. Amino acids: CASSYGTGHEKLFF.

This clone has a handful of counts. This chain links TRBV7-9 with TRBJ1-2; 12 bases line up with TRBD1. Germline V gene lookup returns CDR1 SEHNR and CDR2 FQNEAQ (reference sequence). The trim removed 5 bases at V and 6 bases at J, leaving 7 bases unmatched. The CDR3 is made up of 15 amino acids. The CDR3 sequence: CASSSGTGGADGYTF. For the CDR3, the DNA is TGTGCCAGCAGCAGCGGGACAGGGGGCGCGGATGGCTACACCTTC. Filled out from reference TRBV7-9 and TRBJ1-2, the complete variable domain reads DTGVSQNPRHKITKRGQNVTFRCDPISEHNRLYWYRQTLGQGPEFLTYFQNEAQLEKSRLLSDRFSAERPKGSFSTLEIQRTEQGDSAMYLCASSSGTGGADGYTFGSGTRLTVV.

This clone was seen more than once but under ten times. The chain employs TRBV10-3 and TRBJ1-6; D remains ambiguous. From germline, CDR1 is ENHRY and CDR2 SYGVKD. This CDR3 is built from 14 residues. Trimming took off 10 bases at V and 0 bases at J, with 10 bases between the two ends. CDR3 residues: CATSDSSYNSPLHF. The CDR3 nucleotides are TGTGCCACCTCCGATAGCTCCTATAATTCACCCCTCCACTTT.

The rearrangement joins TRBV9 to TRBJ2-5; 9 bases match TRBD1. The CDR3 length is 14 residues. The germline V gene encodes CDR1 SGDLS and CDR2 YYNGEE. Germline trimming cut 3 bases from V and 2 bases from J; bases unmatched to any gene: 2. The CDR3 sequence: CASSAQGAQETQYF. The CDR3 DNA reads as TGTGCCAGCAGCGCACAGGGGGCTCAAGAGACCCAGTACTTC.

This sequence joins TRBV5-1 and TRBJ1-1; TRBD1 matches at 7 bases. CDR1 is SGHRS and CDR2 is YFSETQ in the germline V gene. Trimming at V came to 4 bases and at J to 5 bases, leaving 14 bases not matched to a gene. This CDR3 has 16 residues. CDR3 in amino acids: CASSVGVTGAQTEAFF. CDR3 coding DNA: TGCGCCAGCAGCGTCGGAGTTACAGGGGCCCAGACTGAAGCTTTCTTT.